The 10 T cell receptor beta chains given below trace back to one sample, sequenced in a study of cytomegalovirus exposure and HLA in healthy donors. The data were produced by immunoSEQ multiplex PCR, yet TCRdb's version contains in-frame clones alone and is incomplete. The sample carries roughly 150,000 clones, around 90% recorded once. Input material: PBMCs. These receptors were obtained from a young woman in good health and CMV-seropositive.

This clone has just one count. The chain carries TRBV11-1 and TRBJ1-1; D gene ambiguous. The germline V gene encodes CDR1 SGHAT and CDR2 FQDESV (reference sequence). V was pared by 5 bases and J by 1 base, with 17 bases between. This CDR3 is built from 16 residues. The CDR3 spells CASSPVRSRRNTEAFF. The CDR3, as DNA: TGTGCCAGCAGCCCAGTCCGCTCAAGGAGGAACACTGAAGCTTTCTTT. Full variable domain (rest looked up from reference TRBV11-1 and TRBJ1-1): EAEVAQSPRYKITEKSQAVAFWCDPISGHATLYWYRQILGQGPELLVQFQDESVVDDSQLPKDRFSAERLKGVDSTLKIQPAELGDSAMYLCASSPVRSRRNTEAFFGQGTRLTVV.

This chain links TRBV7-9 with TRBJ2-7, with TRBD1 matching 11 bases. The V gene end was trimmed by 0 bases and the J gene end by 6 bases; junction bases not matched to a gene: 4. CDR3 size: 15 residues. The germline gives CDR1 SEHNR, CDR2 FQNEAQ (reference sequence). CDR3 protein: CASSLAVGQGVEQYF. DNA for the CDR3: TGTGCCAGCAGCTTAGCGGTGGGACAGGGGGTCGAGCAGTACTTC.

The chain is built from TRBV5-6 and TRBJ2-7; 11 bases map to TRBD2. The CDR3 is made up of 15 amino acids. Germline-derived CDR1 and CDR2 are SGHDT and YYEEEE. Losses at the gene ends were 3 bases for V and 4 bases for J; bases not matched to a gene: 6. The CDR3 region has the DNA TGTGCCAGCAGCTCGAAGACTAGCGGGGCATACGAGCAGTACTTC. This sequence encodes CASSSKTSGAYEQYF.

This chain links TRBV4-2 with TRBJ2-1, with 12 positions matching TRBD2. V was pared by 1 base and J by 7 bases, with 5 bases of the junction left unmatched. CDR1 is LGHNA and CDR2 is YNFKEQ in the germline V gene. This CDR3 is 16 amino acids long. The CDR3 is CASSQATSGRINEQFF. The CDR3 DNA reads TGTGCCAGCAGCCAAGCCACTAGCGGGAGGATAAATGAGCAGTTCTTC.

The chain is built from TRBV7-6 and TRBJ2-1; 12 nucleotides agree with TRBD2. The CDR3 runs to 15 residues. The germline gives CDR1 SGHVS, CDR2 FNYEAQ. Germline trimming cut 5 bases from V and 5 bases from J; bases unmatched to any gene: 4. In DNA form, the CDR3 reads TGTGCCAGCAGCGGAACTAGCGGGGGGAACAATGAGCAGTTCTTC. It codes for CASSGTSGGNNEQFF.

This clone was observed a single time. CDR3 region: CASSDAVNTEAFF. CDR3 coding DNA: TGCGCCAGCAGCGACGCGGTGAACACTGAAGCTTTCTTT. The V gene is TRBV5-1, the J gene TRBJ1-1; unclear D gene. Germline V gives CDR1 SGHRS, CDR2 YFSETQ. This CDR3 contains 13 residues. The V and J ends lost 4 bases and 0 bases respectively, with 7 bases between them.

The rearrangement joins TRBV9 to TRBJ2-3; 8 nucleotides line up with TRBD1. The germline gives CDR1 SGDLS, CDR2 YYNGEE. The V and J ends lost 2 bases and 5 bases, in that order; junction bases with no gene match: 7. The CDR3 spans 15 residues. CDR3 DNA sequence: TGTGCCAGCAGCGTCGGGACAGGTCTTATAGATACGCAGTATTTT. It specifies CASSVGTGLIDTQYF.

The CDR3 loop is CAGRDYSYEQYF. The CDR3, as DNA: TGTGCCGGCCGGGACTACTCCTACGAGCAGTACTTC. The V call is TRBV7-2, the J call TRBJ2-7, with 7 bases fitting TRBD2. With 11 bases clipped from V and 0 bases from J, the junction kept 4 bases outside the gene matches. Germline V lookup: CDR1 SGHTA, CDR2 FQGNSA. This CDR3 contains 12 residues. The full variable domain, its missing parts supplied by reference TRBV7-2 and TRBJ2-7, is GAGVSQSPSNKVTEKGKDVELRCDPISGHTALYWYRQSLGQGLEFLIYFQGNSAPDKSGLPSDRFSAERTGGSVSTLTIQRTQQEDSAVYLCAGRDYSYEQYFGPGTRLTVT.

V and J are TRBV19 and TRBJ2-4; D is possibly TRBD1 (6 bases). CDR3 length: 16 amino acids. Looked up from germline, CDR1 is LNHDA and CDR2 is SQIVND (reference sequence). Trimming pared 3 bases from V and 0 bases from J, leaving 12 bases between. The CDR3 bases are TGTGCCAGTAGTATCGTGACAGGCCTAGCCAAAAACATTCAGTACTTC. Translating gives CASSIVTGLAKNIQYF.

This sequence joins TRBV19 and TRBJ2-1; TRBD2 matches 11 bases. The CDR3 extends over 18 amino acids. Trimming removed 5 bases from V and 2 bases from J; junction bases left unmatched: 11. Germline-derived CDR1 and CDR2 are LNHDA and SQIVND (reference sequence). The CDR3 DNA reads TGTGCCAGTAGTCCGCGGGGTAGCGGGAGGGCCCCCTACAATGAGCAGTTCTTC. This encodes CASSPRGSGRAPYNEQFF.